This T cell receptor (beta chain) was sequenced during a study of OX40 agonist ivuxolimab in advanced cancers. Study-level background: Averaging roughly 60 years in age, with a range of about 23 to 90, the cohort was around 83% male.

Libraries were prepared by immunoSEQ multiplex PCR; TCRdb keeps only in-frame clonotypes and omits some of them. The profile shows roughly 100,000 clones, roughly 89% of them singletons. Germline V gives CDR1 SGHTA, CDR2 FQGNSA. The CDR3 totals 13 residues. V dropped 3 bases and J dropped 1 base, with 6 bases sitting between them. The source of this sequence is an adult with an advanced solid tumor such as melanoma, head and neck, liver or kidney cancer. The material was CD4+ or CD8+ T cells sorted from blood, obtained in a trial of the OX40 agonist ivuxolimab. The rearrangement joins TRBV7-2 to TRBJ2-5; D is uncertain. The CDR3, as DNA: TGTGCCAGCAGCTTCGGGTTCCAAGAGACCCAGTACTTC. Translated, it gives CASSFGFQETQYF. Together with reference TRBV7-2 and TRBJ2-5, the CDR3 gives the full variable domain: GAGVSQSPSNKVTEKGKDVELRCDPISGHTALYWYRQSLGQGLEFLIYFQGNSAPDKSGLPSDRFSAERTGGSVSTLTIQRTQQEDSAVYLCASSFGFQETQYFGPGTRLLVL.